Listed here is a single T cell receptor (beta chain). An expansion of CD8+CD57+ cells by flow cytometry had been shown in patients chosen for sequencing. Everyone among the patients had severe acquired aplastic anemia. These data originate in a study of CD8+CD57+ T cells in acquired aplastic anemia. CDR3 and TCR beta VDJ profiling relied on genomic DNA as the template. From the reads, TCRdb called clonotypes with MiXCR, one entry per CDR3 protein. The sample carries around 430,000 distinct CDR3 sequences, roughly 34% recorded once. The sequencing sample was made of sorted CD4+, CD8+, or CD8+CD57+ T cells (not recorded which) from PBMCs. This clonotype originated in a human donor with aplastic anemia.

This CDR3 is CASSGSGGISTDTQYF. CDR3 nucleotides: TGTGCCAGCAGCGGGAGCGGGGGGATTAGCACAGATACGCAGTATTTT. The gene calls are TRBV11-1 and TRBJ2-3, with 9 positions matching TRBD2. V gave up 5 bases and J gave up 0 bases; unmatched junction bases: 6. Germline V gene lookup returns CDR1 SGHAT and CDR2 FQDESV (reference sequence). The CDR3 runs to 16 residues.